The entry below describes one TCR beta chain. No antigen is known for it. The sample belongs to a study of OX40 agonist ivuxolimab in advanced cancers. As for the study in general: An agonistic human IgG2 monoclonal antibody against OX40 (CD134) was given. Patients were 82.7% male with ages about 20 to 79, mean around 61.

Germline-derived CDR1 and CDR2 are MDHEN and SYDVKM. The length of the CDR3 is 15 residues. Trimming took 3 bases from V and 3 from J; bases not matched to a gene: 7. The method was immunoSEQ multiplex PCR; TCRdb's version includes in-frame clones alone and lacks a portion of them. The sample has about 140,000 clones, 90% to 95% seen once; the top ten hold over 0.8%. With autoimmune disease history or systemic immunosuppression, patients were excluded. Findings and limits, study-wide: Fewer expanded clones were found on average in CD4+ than in CD8+ T cells.

The chain recombines TRBV28 with TRBJ1-2, with 7 bases fitting TRBD1. The source material was CD4+ or CD8+ T cells sorted from blood, sampled in a trial of the OX40 agonist ivuxolimab. The sequence came from an adult with an advanced solid tumor such as melanoma, head and neck, liver or kidney cancer. This CDR3 reads CASSFGRGGHYGYTF. CDR3 nucleotides: TGTGCCAGCAGTTTTGGTCGAGGGGGCCACTATGGCTACACCTTC.